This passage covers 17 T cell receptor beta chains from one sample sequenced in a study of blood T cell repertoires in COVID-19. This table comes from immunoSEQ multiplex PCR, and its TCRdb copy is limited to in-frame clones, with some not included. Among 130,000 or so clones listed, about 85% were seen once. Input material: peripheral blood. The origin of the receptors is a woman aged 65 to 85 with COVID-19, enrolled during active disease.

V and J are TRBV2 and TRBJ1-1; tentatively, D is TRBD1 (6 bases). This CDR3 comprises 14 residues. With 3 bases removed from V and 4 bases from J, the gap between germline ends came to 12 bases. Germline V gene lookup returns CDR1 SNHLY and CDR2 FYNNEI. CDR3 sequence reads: CASSEGASLTEAFF. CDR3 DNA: TGTGCCAGCAGTGAGGGGGCTAGCCTCACTGAAGCTTTCTTT. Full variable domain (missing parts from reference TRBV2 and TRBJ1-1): EPEVTQTPSHQVTQMGQEVILRCVPISNHLYFYWYRQILGQKVEFLVSFYNNEISEKSEIFDDQFSVERPDGSNFTLKIRSTKLEDSAMYFCASSEGASLTEAFFGQGTRLTVV.

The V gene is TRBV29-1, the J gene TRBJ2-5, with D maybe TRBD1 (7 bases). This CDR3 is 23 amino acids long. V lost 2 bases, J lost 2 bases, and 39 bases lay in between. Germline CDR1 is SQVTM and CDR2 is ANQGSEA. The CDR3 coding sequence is TGCAGCGTTGAACGAAACAGCCGTGGATGGTCGCGGCAGGGGGGTTTGGGACAAGAGACCCAGTACTTC. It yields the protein CSVERNSRGWSRQGGLGQETQYF.

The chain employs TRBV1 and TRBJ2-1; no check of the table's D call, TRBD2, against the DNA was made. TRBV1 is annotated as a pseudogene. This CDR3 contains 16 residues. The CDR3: CTSSQQLAGNLHEQFF. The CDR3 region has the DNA TGCACCAGCAGCCAACAACTAGCGGGGAACCTTCATGAGCAGTTCTTC.

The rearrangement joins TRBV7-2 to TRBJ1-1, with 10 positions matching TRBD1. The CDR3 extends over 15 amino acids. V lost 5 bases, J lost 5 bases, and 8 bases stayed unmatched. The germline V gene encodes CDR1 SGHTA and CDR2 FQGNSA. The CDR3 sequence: CASSAGTGEGTEAFF. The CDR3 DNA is TGTGCCAGCAGCGCCGGGACAGGGGAAGGGACTGAAGCTTTCTTT. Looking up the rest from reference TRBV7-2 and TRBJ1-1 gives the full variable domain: GAGVSQSPSNKVTEKGKDVELRCDPISGHTALYWYRQSLGQGLEFLIYFQGNSAPDKSGLPSDRFSAERTGGSVSTLTIQRTQQEDSAVYLCASSAGTGEGTEAFFGQGTRLTVV.

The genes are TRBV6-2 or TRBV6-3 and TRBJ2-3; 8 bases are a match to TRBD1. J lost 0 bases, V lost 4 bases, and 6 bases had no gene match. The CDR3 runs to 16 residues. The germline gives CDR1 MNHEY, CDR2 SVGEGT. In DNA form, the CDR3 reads TGTGCCAGCAGTTCCCCAGGGGGCCGTAGCACAGATACGCAGTATTTT. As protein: CASSSPGGRSTDTQYF.

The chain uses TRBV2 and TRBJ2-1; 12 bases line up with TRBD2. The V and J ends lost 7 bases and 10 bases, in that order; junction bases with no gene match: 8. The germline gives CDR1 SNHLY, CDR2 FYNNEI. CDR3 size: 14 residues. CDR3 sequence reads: CASTRTSGVGEQFF. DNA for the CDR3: TGTGCCAGCACCCGGACTAGCGGGGTAGGGGAGCAGTTCTTC.

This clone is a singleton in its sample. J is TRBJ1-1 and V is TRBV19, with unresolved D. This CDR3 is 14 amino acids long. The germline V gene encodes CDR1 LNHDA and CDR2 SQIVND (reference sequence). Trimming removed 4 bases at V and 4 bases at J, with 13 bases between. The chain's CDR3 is CASSSSVPSTEAFF. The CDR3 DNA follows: TGTGCCAGTAGTAGTAGTGTGCCTAGCACTGAAGCTTTCTTT.

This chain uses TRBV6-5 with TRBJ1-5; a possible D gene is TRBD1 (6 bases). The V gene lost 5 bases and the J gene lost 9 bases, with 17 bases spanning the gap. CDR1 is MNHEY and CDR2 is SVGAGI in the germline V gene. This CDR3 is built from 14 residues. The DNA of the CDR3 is TGTGCCAGCAGTCGGGGGGCCCAACAGGGGCCCCAGCATTTT. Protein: CASSRGAQQGPQHF.

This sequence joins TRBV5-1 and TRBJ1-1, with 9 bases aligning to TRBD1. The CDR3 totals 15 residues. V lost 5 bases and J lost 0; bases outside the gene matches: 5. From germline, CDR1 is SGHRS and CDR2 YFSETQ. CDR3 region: CASRPGQGMNTEAFF. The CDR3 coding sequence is TGCGCCAGCAGACCCGGACAGGGGATGAACACTGAAGCTTTCTTT.

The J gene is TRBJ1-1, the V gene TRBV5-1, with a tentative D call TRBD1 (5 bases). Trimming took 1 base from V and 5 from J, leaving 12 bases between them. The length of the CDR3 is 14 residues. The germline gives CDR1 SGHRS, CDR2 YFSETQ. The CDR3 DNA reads TGCGCCAGCAGCTTGAGGGGACTTGAGACTGAAGCTTTCTTT. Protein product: CASSLRGLETEAFF.

CDR3 in amino acids: CASSLVGLAVSYNEQFF. The CDR3 DNA reads as TGTGCCAGCAGCTTAGTTGGACTAGCTGTCTCCTACAATGAGCAGTTCTTC. The chain joins TRBV7-2 to TRBJ2-1, with 8 positions matching TRBD2. V shed 1 base and J 0 bases; nucleotides not matched to a gene: 5. The germline CDR1 and CDR2 sequences are SGHTA and FQGNSA. The CDR3 runs to 17 residues.

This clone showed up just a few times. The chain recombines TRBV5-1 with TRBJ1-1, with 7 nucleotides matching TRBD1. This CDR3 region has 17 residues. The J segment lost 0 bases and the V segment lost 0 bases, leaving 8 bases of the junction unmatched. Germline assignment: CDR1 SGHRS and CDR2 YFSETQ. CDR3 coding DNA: TGCGCCAGCAGCTTGGCCGGGACAGAGAGTATGAACACTGAAGCTTTCTTT. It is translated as CASSLAGTESMNTEAFF. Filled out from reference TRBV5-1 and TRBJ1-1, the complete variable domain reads KAGVTQTPRYLIKTRGQQVTLSCSPISGHRSVSWYQQTPGQGLQFLFEYFSETQRNKGNFPGRFSGRQFSNSRSEMNVSTLELGDSALYLCASSLAGTESMNTEAFFGQGTRLTVV.

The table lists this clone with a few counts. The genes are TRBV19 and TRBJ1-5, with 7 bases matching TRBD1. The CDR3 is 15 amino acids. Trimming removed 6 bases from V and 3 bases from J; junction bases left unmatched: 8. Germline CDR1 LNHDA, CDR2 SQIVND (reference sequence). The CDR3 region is CASSEEGQFNQPQHF. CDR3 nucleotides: TGTGCCAGTAGCGAAGAGGGACAGTTCAATCAGCCCCAGCATTTT. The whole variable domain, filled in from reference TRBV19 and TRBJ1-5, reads DGGITQSPKYLFRKEGQNVTLSCEQNLNHDAMYWYRQDPGQGLRLIYYSQIVNDFQKGDIAEGYSVSREKKESFPLTVTSAQKNPTAFYLCASSEEGQFNQPQHFGDGTRLSIL.

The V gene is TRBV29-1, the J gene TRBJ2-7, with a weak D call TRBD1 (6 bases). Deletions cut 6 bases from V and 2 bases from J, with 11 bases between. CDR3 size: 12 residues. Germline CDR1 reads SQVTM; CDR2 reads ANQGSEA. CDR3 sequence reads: CSVITGPYEQYF. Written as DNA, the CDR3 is TGCAGCGTCATTACAGGGCCCTACGAGCAGTACTTC.

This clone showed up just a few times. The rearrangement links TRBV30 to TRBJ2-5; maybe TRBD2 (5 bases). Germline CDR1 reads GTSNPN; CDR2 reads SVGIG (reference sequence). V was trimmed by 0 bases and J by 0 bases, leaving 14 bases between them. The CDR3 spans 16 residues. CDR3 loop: CAWSVRGSAYQETQYF. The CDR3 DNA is TGTGCCTGGAGTGTACGGGGTAGCGCTTACCAAGAGACCCAGTACTTC.

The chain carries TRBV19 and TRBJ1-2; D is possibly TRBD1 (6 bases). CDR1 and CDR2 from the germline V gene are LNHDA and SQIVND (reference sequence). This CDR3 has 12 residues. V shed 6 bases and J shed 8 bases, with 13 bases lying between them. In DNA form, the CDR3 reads TGTGCCAGTAGGACTAACAGGGACGGCTACACCTTC. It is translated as CASRTNRDGYTF.

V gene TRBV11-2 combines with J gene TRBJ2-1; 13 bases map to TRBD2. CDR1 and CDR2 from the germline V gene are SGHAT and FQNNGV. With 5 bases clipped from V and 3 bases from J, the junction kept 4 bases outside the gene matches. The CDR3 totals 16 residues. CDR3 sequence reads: CASSQTSGGLYNEQFF. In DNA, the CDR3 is TGTGCCAGCAGCCAGACTAGCGGGGGGCTCTACAATGAGCAGTTCTTC. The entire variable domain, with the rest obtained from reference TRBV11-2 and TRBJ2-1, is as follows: EAGVAQSPRYKIIEKRQSVAFWCNPISGHATLYWYQQILGQGPKLLIQFQNNGVVDDSQLPKDRFSAERLKGVDSTLKIQPAKLEDSAVYLCASSQTSGGLYNEQFFGPGTRLTVL.